These 31 T cell receptor beta chains share one sample of origin, sequenced in a study of blood T cell repertoires in COVID-19. The data were produced by immunoSEQ multiplex PCR, yet TCRdb's version contains in-frame clones alone and is incomplete. The table lists about 86,000 clones, roughly 90% of them singletons. The sequenced material came from PBMCs or T cells enriched from blood (not recorded which). The receptors originated from a woman between 45 and 60 years old with acute COVID-19.

The chain couples TRBV5-1 to TRBJ1-1, with a tentative D call TRBD1 (5 bases). CDR3 length: 13 residues. Trimming cost V 3 bases and J 3 bases, with 9 bases left between them. Germline CDR1 reads SGHRS; CDR2 reads YFSETQ. The CDR3 sequence is CASSSRGDTEAFF. For the CDR3, the DNA is TGCGCCAGCAGCTCCCGGGGGGACACTGAAGCTTTCTTT.

This clone was picked up many times. This chain uses TRBV12-3 or TRBV12-4 with TRBJ2-1, with D tentatively TRBD2 (6 bases). The V and J ends lost 3 bases and 15 bases respectively, with 18 bases between them. The CDR3 sequence is 13 residues long. The CDR3 DNA reads as TGTGCCAGCAGTTTGGGCGGGAAAGGGATCCCGTTCTTC. Translating it yields CASSLGGKGIPFF.

The gene calls are TRBV19 and TRBJ1-2, with D perhaps TRBD1 (5 bases). Germline V gives CDR1 LNHDA, CDR2 SQIVND (reference sequence). V was cut by 9 bases and J by 13 bases, with 24 bases left in between. The length of the CDR3 is 13 residues. This CDR3 is CASTTVWGEAPTF. For the CDR3, the DNA is TGTGCCAGCACCACGGTTTGGGGCGAGGCTCCCACCTTC.

J is TRBJ2-7 and V is TRBV6-2 or TRBV6-3; the match to TRBD1 covers 7 bases. V trimming: 4 bases; J trimming: 5 bases; junction bases outside the gene matches: 11. Germline loops: CDR1 MNHEY, CDR2 SVGEGT. The CDR3 has 15 amino acids. CDR3 sequence reads: CASSFPKGAIHEQYF. The CDR3 DNA reads as TGTGCCAGCAGTTTTCCGAAGGGGGCGATCCACGAGCAGTACTTC.

J is TRBJ1-4 and V is TRBV3-1 (or the pseudogene TRBV3-2), with D unclear. CDR1 is LGHDT, CDR2 YNNKEL, per germline (reference sequence). The CDR3 is 13 amino acids. Trimming shortened V by 5 bases and J by 5 bases, and 9 bases separated the two germline ends. The CDR3 protein is CASSSLGNEKLFF. The CDR3 nucleotides read TGTGCCAGCAGCTCCCTCGGGAATGAAAAACTGTTTTTT.

The rearrangement links TRBV10-3 to TRBJ2-3; possible D gene TRBD2, 5 bases. The CDR3 length is 18 residues. Trimming took off 0 bases at V and 0 bases at J, with 16 bases between the two ends. CDR1 and CDR2 from the germline V gene are ENHRY and SYGVKD. Here the CDR3 DNA reads TGTGCCATCAGTGAGTCGATTTTGGCCGGGGTAAGCACAGATACGCAGTATTTT. Its protein is CAISESILAGVSTDTQYF.

V and J are TRBV6-2 or TRBV6-3 and TRBJ1-2, with D unclear. V was clipped by 6 bases and J by 5 bases, with 13 bases between them. Germline lookup yields CDR1 MNHEY and CDR2 SVGEGT. The CDR3 runs to 13 residues. As DNA, the CDR3 is TGTGCCAGCAGCCACCCTTTTCAGTATGGCTACACCTTC. Protein sequence: CASSHPFQYGYTF.

The chain couples TRBV30 to TRBJ1-2, with D perhaps matching TRBD1 (5 bases). Looked up from germline, CDR1 is GTSNPN and CDR2 is SVGIG (reference sequence). The length of the CDR3 is 14 residues. V dropped 5 bases and J dropped 4 bases, with 17 bases sitting between them. CDR3 nucleotides: TGTGCCTGGGGGGGGAAAGCGGGCCCCTATGGCTACACCTTC. This sequence encodes CAWGGKAGPYGYTF.

The J gene is TRBJ1-2, the V gene TRBV29-1; D remains ambiguous. This CDR3 contains 11 residues. V lost 4 bases to trimming and J lost 0 bases, with 3 bases between them. CDR1 and CDR2 from the germline V gene are SQVTM and ANQGSEA. CDR3 bases: TGCAGCGTTGCAGCTAACTATGGCTACACCTTC. It codes for CSVAANYGYTF.

The chain is built from TRBV5-8 and TRBJ2-3, with 9 bases that match TRBD2. Trimming took 6 bases from V and 0 from J; bases not matched to a gene: 11. Germline V gene lookup returns CDR1 SGHTS and CDR2 YDEGEE. This CDR3 spans 17 amino acids. The CDR3 here is CASTLTSGSPSTDTQYF. The CDR3 DNA is TGTGCCAGCACCCTGACTAGCGGCTCTCCTAGCACAGATACGCAGTATTTT.

The gene calls are TRBV7-2 and TRBJ1-2; a possible D gene is TRBD1 (5 bases). Germline CDR1 is SGHTA and CDR2 is FQGNSA. This CDR3 has 13 residues. V was shortened by 8 bases and J by 8 bases, with 18 bases between the two germline ends. As DNA, the CDR3 is TGTGCCAGCCGGCCCGGGGGAGCGGACGGCTACACCTTC. Its translation: CASRPGGADGYTF. Full variable domain (remainder filled in from reference TRBV7-2 and TRBJ1-2): GAGVSQSPSNKVTEKGKDVELRCDPISGHTALYWYRQSLGQGLEFLIYFQGNSAPDKSGLPSDRFSAERTGGSVSTLTIQRTQQEDSAVYLCASRPGGADGYTFGSGTRLTVV.

This clone was recorded only once. The chain couples TRBV19 to TRBJ2-1, with TRBD2 identical over 10 bases. This CDR3 region has 18 residues. Trimming removed 3 bases from V and 2 bases from J; junction bases left unmatched: 10. The germline gives CDR1 LNHDA, CDR2 SQIVND (reference sequence). The CDR3 loop is CASSIRLAGVAPYNEQFF. As DNA, the CDR3 is TGTGCCAGTAGTATTCGCCTAGCGGGAGTGGCGCCCTACAATGAGCAGTTCTTC. Based on the CDR3 plus reference TRBV19 and TRBJ2-1, the full variable domain is DGGITQSPKYLFRKEGQNVTLSCEQNLNHDAMYWYRQDPGQGLRLIYYSQIVNDFQKGDIAEGYSVSREKKESFPLTVTSAQKNPTAFYLCASSIRLAGVAPYNEQFFGPGTRLTVL.

The genes are TRBV7-3 and TRBJ2-1; TRBD2 agrees at 11 bases. The CDR3 contains 15 residues. V shed 4 bases, J shed 5 bases, and the junction held 4 bases outside the gene matches. Germline V gene data show CDR1 as SGHTA and CDR2 as FQGTGA. The CDR3 DNA follows: TGTGCCAGCAGCTCCGGACTAGCGGGTAACAATGAGCAGTTCTTC. It specifies CASSSGLAGNNEQFF.

V usage is TRBV6-5 and J usage is TRBJ2-2, with 8 bases identical to TRBD1. CDR3 length equals 15 residues. Germline V gives CDR1 MNHEY, CDR2 SVGAGI. V lost 4 bases to trimming and J lost 3 bases; unmatched junction nucleotides: 4. In DNA form, the CDR3 reads TGTGCCAGCAGTTCCGGACAGGGTTACACCGGGGAGCTGTTTTTT. Protein product: CASSSGQGYTGELFF.

This chain joins TRBV5-8 and TRBJ1-6, with 10 bases that match TRBD1. The J segment lost 8 bases and the V segment lost 4 bases, leaving 6 bases of the junction unmatched. The CDR3 sequence is 15 residues long. The V gene's germline CDR1 is SGHTS and CDR2 YDEGEE. CDR3 in DNA: TGTGCCAGCAGCCGGACAGGGGGAAAGTATTCACCCCTCCACTTT. It specifies CASSRTGGKYSPLHF.

J is TRBJ2-1 and V is TRBV5-6; 7 bases line up with TRBD1. The CDR3 covers 14 residues. Germline V lookup: CDR1 SGHDT, CDR2 YYEEEE. V gave up 3 bases and J gave up 9 bases; unmatched junction bases: 9. The CDR3 spells CASSSPGWDSEQFF. The CDR3 nucleotides read TGTGCCAGCAGCTCCCCCGGCTGGGACAGTGAGCAGTTCTTC.

This chain connects TRBV5-4 to TRBJ1-1, with a weak D call TRBD1 (6 bases). V lost 3 bases to trimming and J lost 4 bases, with 19 bases between them. The CDR3 has 16 amino acids. Germline V CDR1 and CDR2: SGHNT, YYREEE (reference sequence). The CDR3 is CASSSGQHEGVTEAFF. In DNA form, the CDR3 reads TGTGCCAGCAGCTCCGGACAGCATGAAGGGGTCACTGAAGCTTTCTTT.

The CDR3 here is CASKPGSLDRNTEAFF. CDR3 nucleotide sequence: TGTGCCAGCAAACCCGGATCTCTGGACAGAAACACTGAAGCTTTCTTT. The chain combines TRBV18 with TRBJ1-1; the D gene is possibly TRBD1 (6 bases). The CDR3 is 16 residues long. Per the germline V gene, CDR1 is KGHSH and CDR2 is LQKENI. Between the trimmed V and J ends, which lost 8 bases and 2 bases, there was a span of 21 bases.

This chain joins TRBV15 and TRBJ2-1, with a tentative D call TRBD2 (5 bases). The CDR3 has 15 amino acids. V lost 3 bases and J 3 bases, leaving 12 bases between the germline ends. Germline CDR1 LNHNV, CDR2 YYDKDF (reference sequence). The CDR3 region is CATSRFPGNYNEQFF. CDR3 bases: TGTGCCACCAGCAGGTTCCCGGGGAACTACAATGAGCAGTTCTTC.

The genes are TRBV3-1 (or the pseudogene TRBV3-2) and TRBJ2-7; the match to TRBD2 covers 7 bases. The CDR3 is made up of 12 amino acids. V dropped 8 bases and J dropped 3; count of bases not matched to a gene: 4. Germline loops: CDR1 LGHDT, CDR2 YNNKEL (reference sequence). CDR3 loop: CASGGGIYEQYF. CDR3 bases: TGTGCCAGCGGGGGGGGTATCTACGAGCAGTACTTC.

The chain joins TRBV10-1 to TRBJ2-1; 14 bases are a match to TRBD2. The V gene's germline CDR1 is WNHNN and CDR2 SYGVQD (reference sequence). The CDR3 is 20 residues long. V lost 1 base to trimming and J lost 8 bases; unmatched junction nucleotides: 16. CDR3: CASSELGLAGAPRRGYEQFF. The CDR3 nucleotides are TGCGCCAGCAGTGAGTTGGGACTAGCGGGAGCGCCGAGGAGGGGTTATGAGCAGTTCTTC.

This clone was found once. V is TRBV4-2 and J is TRBJ1-5; D gene ambiguous. Germline V lookup: CDR1 LGHNA, CDR2 YNFKEQ. There are 14 residues in the CDR3. Trimming took off 0 bases at V and 10 bases at J, with 13 bases between the two ends. CDR3 DNA sequence: TGTGCCAGCAGCCAAGATGGGGTGGGAGGCCCCCAGCATTTT. It is translated as CASSQDGVGGPQHF.

This rearrangement joins TRBV19 to TRBJ1-4; possible D gene TRBD1, 6 bases. This CDR3 spans 14 amino acids. The germline gives CDR1 LNHDA, CDR2 SQIVND (reference sequence). Trimming took 3 bases from V and 7 from J, leaving 12 bases between them. CDR3 sequence reads: CASSIPGGGEKLFF. DNA for the CDR3: TGTGCCAGTAGTATCCCGGGAGGGGGTGAAAAACTGTTTTTT. The variable domain in full, with the rest retrieved from reference TRBV19 and TRBJ1-4, is DGGITQSPKYLFRKEGQNVTLSCEQNLNHDAMYWYRQDPGQGLRLIYYSQIVNDFQKGDIAEGYSVSREKKESFPLTVTSAQKNPTAFYLCASSIPGGGEKLFFGSGTQLSVL.

This sequence joins TRBV9 and TRBJ1-5; D remains ambiguous. Germline CDR1 is SGDLS and CDR2 is YYNGEE. The germline V and J ends were trimmed by 0 bases and 2 bases, with 6 bases remaining between them. The CDR3 length is 14 residues. The CDR3 nucleotides read TGTGCCAGCAGCGTAGGTCTAGGCAATCAGCCCCAGCATTTT. This sequence encodes CASSVGLGNQPQHF.

The chain links TRBV7-2 to TRBJ2-2; 9 positions match TRBD2. Germline lookup yields CDR1 SGHTA and CDR2 FQGNSA. This CDR3 comprises 16 residues. V lost 4 bases to trimming and J lost 0 bases; unmatched junction nucleotides: 3. The CDR3 nucleotides read TGTGCCAGCAGCTGGGCTAGCGGGGCGAACACCGGGGAGCTGTTTTTT. It is translated as CASSWASGANTGELFF.

The CDR3 loop reads CASSPGGEKLFF. CDR3 DNA: TGTGCCAGTAGTCCAGGTGGTGAAAAACTGTTTTTT. The chain has TRBV19 and TRBJ1-4; D call uncertain. This CDR3 has 12 amino acids. CDR1 is LNHDA and CDR2 is SQIVND in the germline V gene (reference sequence). Trimming removed 5 bases from V and 7 bases from J, with 8 bases in between.

V usage is TRBV19 and J usage is TRBJ2-1, with D tentatively TRBD2 (6 bases). V lost 5 bases, J lost 7 bases, and 18 bases lay in between. Germline V lookup: CDR1 LNHDA, CDR2 SQIVND (reference sequence). This CDR3 is 15 amino acids long. CDR3 loop: CASSSQRVGWNEQFF. The CDR3 DNA is TGTGCCAGTAGTTCACAGCGGGTCGGGTGGAATGAGCAGTTCTTC.

The gene calls are TRBV7-9 and TRBJ1-6; TRBD1 matches 8 bases. CDR1 is SEHNR, CDR2 FQNEAQ, per germline (reference sequence). V was pared by 1 base and J by 10 bases, with 3 bases of the junction left unmatched. This CDR3 comprises 14 residues. The CDR3 is CASSLGTGYSPLHF. CDR3 nucleotide sequence: TGTGCCAGCAGCTTAGGGACAGGGTACTCACCCCTCCACTTT. Variable domain in full (rest from reference TRBV7-9 and TRBJ1-6): DTGVSQNPRHKITKRGQNVTFRCDPISEHNRLYWYRQTLGQGPEFLTYFQNEAQLEKSRLLSDRFSAERPKGSFSTLEIQRTEQGDSAMYLCASSLGTGYSPLHFGNGTRLTVT.

The chain combines TRBV7-9 with TRBJ1-4; 10 bases agree with TRBD1. The trim removed 5 bases at V and 8 bases at J, leaving 8 bases unmatched. This CDR3 region has 15 residues. Germline V gene data show CDR1 as SEHNR and CDR2 as FQNEAQ (reference sequence). CDR3 nucleotide sequence: TGTGCCAGCAGCCTCCGACAGGGGGCTGGGGAAAAACTGTTTTTT. Protein sequence: CASSLRQGAGEKLFF.

The chain has TRBV2 and TRBJ1-5, with D perhaps matching TRBD1 (5 bases). Between the trimmed V and J ends, which lost 6 bases and 4 bases, there was a span of 13 bases. The CDR3 runs 14 residues. Germline V gene lookup returns CDR1 SNHLY and CDR2 FYNNEI. CDR3 region: CASRSLTVNQPQHF. The CDR3, as DNA: TGTGCCAGCAGGTCTCTGACAGTAAATCAGCCCCAGCATTTT.

This chain connects TRBV7-9 to TRBJ2-7, with TRBD1 matching 9 bases. From germline, CDR1 is SEHNR and CDR2 FQNEAQ (reference sequence). The CDR3 sequence is 16 residues long. V was pared by 1 base and J by 5 bases, with 9 bases of the junction left unmatched. CDR3 residues: CASSLGRRTGDDEQYF. CDR3 coding DNA: TGTGCCAGCAGCTTAGGAAGAAGGACAGGGGACGACGAGCAGTACTTC.